This paragraph covers one T cell receptor beta chain sequence. The target antigen is unknown. The protocol was immunoSEQ multiplex PCR, while the TCRdb copy is restricted to in-frame clones and leaves out a portion. The sample contains about 190,000 clones, 80% to 90% of which appear only once. These data belong to a study of T cell responses to AZD1222 COVID-19 vaccine. Per germline, CDR1 MRHNA and CDR2 SNTAGT. Trimming cost V 5 bases and J 7 bases, with 12 bases left between them. This CDR3 is built from 14 residues. Points from the study as a whole: The donor group comprised mostly white British people and more females; the analysis possibly underestimated clonal diversity.

The TCR was taken from an adult in good health. The rearrangement uses TRBV6-4 and TRBJ1-6; D may be TRBD1 (5 bases). The source material was peripheral blood, sampled on day 0 of AZD1222 vaccination. For the CDR3, the DNA is TGTGCCAGCAGTTCCGGGACCTTAAATTCACCCCTCCACTTT. Residues: CASSSGTLNSPLHF.